This is a list of T cell receptor beta chains from one sample in a study of blood T cell repertoires in COVID-19. TCRdb's copy holds only in-frame clones and misses some; the assay was immunoSEQ multiplex PCR. The sample records around 160,000 clones, more than 65% being singletons. The specimen sequenced was peripheral blood. Every receptor here comes from a woman of 80 years or more with acute or convalescent COVID-19. CDR3s leave out the opening cysteine and the closing phenylalanine or tryptophan. A D gene is named only where the DNA matches it firmly.

CDR3 length	J gene	D gene	V gene	CDR3 protein
13	TRBJ1-2	-	TRBV28	ASSSPRGGGYGYT
14	TRBJ1-2	-	TRBV9	ASSTRGAPKNYGYT
11	TRBJ1-1	TRBD1	TRBV5-1	ASSYPDRGEAF
10	TRBJ1-3	-	TRBV28	ASSLDTVSLS
15	TRBJ2-7	-	TRBV5-4	ASSFNTGGGSSYEQY
12	TRBJ1-2	TRBD1	TRBV28	ASSLGTGVGGYT
10	TRBJ2-7	-	TRBV19	ATTDGSYEQY
11	TRBJ1-4	-	TRBV6-1	ASSDGAREKLF
13	TRBJ2-1	-	TRBV10-3	AIRGGLAALNEQF
16	TRBJ2-5	-	TRBV5-6	ASSFLLGPISAKETQY
14	TRBJ2-1	TRBD2	TRBV5-1	ASSPGSAGAANEQF
13	TRBJ2-1	TRBD2	TRBV19	ASKPVASGTYEQF
12	TRBJ1-2	TRBD1	TRBV19	ASSTGDRVYGYT
13	TRBJ1-4	-	TRBV3-1/TRBV3-2	ASSLRVGGSEKLF
14	TRBJ2-3	-	TRBV21-1	ASSKGPTSATDTQY
10	TRBJ2-7	-	TRBV11-2	ASSLDRYEQY
16	TRBJ2-6	TRBD2	TRBV7-9	ASSFSGIKIKGANVLT
11	TRBJ1-1	-	TRBV20-1	SASGQVNTEAF
17	TRBJ2-2	-	TRBV7-9	ASSLGFQGLTYDTGELF